Following are 31 T cell receptor beta chains from one sample sequenced in a study of shared clonotypes between healthy human individuals. Naive-designated CD8 cells lacked CD45RO, were positively enriched for CCR7, and omitted terminally differentiated effector memory CD45RA+ cells. TCRdb's copy holds only in-frame clones and misses some; the assay was immunoSEQ multiplex PCR. The sample has about 2 million clones; approximately 94% are singletons. The sample consisted of naive CD8+ T cells sorted from blood. The receptor source for this set is a man in his late teens or twenties in good health.

This chain links TRBV5-1 with TRBJ2-7, with TRBD1 identical over 9 bases. The V and J ends lost 4 bases and 4 bases, in that order; junction bases with no gene match: 3. The CDR3 covers 13 residues. Germline V CDR1 and CDR2: SGHRS, YFSETQ. The CDR3 bases are TGCGCCAGCAGCGGGACAGGGATGTACGAGCAGTACTTC. This translates into CASSGTGMYEQYF.

This chain links TRBV10-1 with TRBJ2-2; D gene unclear. The CDR3 is 14 amino acids. Germline lookup yields CDR1 WNHNN and CDR2 SYGVQD (reference sequence). V dropped 2 bases and J dropped 5 bases, with 9 bases sitting between them. The CDR3 DNA sequence: TGCGCCAGCAGTGAGACTCGGGTAACCGGGGAGCTGTTTTTT. It translates to CASSETRVTGELFF.

The V gene is TRBV11-2, the J gene TRBJ2-1; 8 bases line up with TRBD2. From germline, CDR1 is SGHAT and CDR2 FQNNGV. This CDR3 comprises 14 residues. The V segment lost 5 bases and the J segment 5 bases; nucleotides outside the gene matches: 5. The CDR3 is CASSVGLVNNEQFF. CDR3 coding DNA: TGTGCCAGCAGCGTGGGACTAGTTAACAATGAGCAGTTCTTC.

Concerning this clone: This CDR3 is also generated by other DNA sequences in the sample. J is TRBJ2-5 and V is TRBV29-1, with D unclear. The CDR3 has 12 amino acids. V was trimmed by 0 bases and J by 3 bases, leaving 5 bases between them. Germline V lookup: CDR1 SQVTM, CDR2 ANQGSEA. DNA for the CDR3: TGCAGCGTTGAAGAAGGAGAAGAGACCCAGTACTTC. Protein sequence: CSVEEGEETQYF.

The V call is TRBV9, the J call TRBJ2-7; TRBD2 matches at 7 bases. The germline gives CDR1 SGDLS, CDR2 YYNGEE. This CDR3 is 14 amino acids long. V was pared by 6 bases and J by 2 bases, with 8 bases of the junction left unmatched. CDR3 in DNA: TGTGCCAGCAACCCTGGGGGGGGAACCTACGAGCAGTACTTC. This codes for CASNPGGGTYEQYF.

V gene TRBV2 combines with J gene TRBJ2-7; tentatively, D is TRBD1 (5 bases). With 6 bases removed from V and 1 base from J, the gap between germline ends came to 13 bases. This CDR3 has 14 amino acids. Germline-derived CDR1 and CDR2 are SNHLY and FYNNEI. In DNA, the CDR3 is TGTGCCAGCAGCCCGATCGACAGATCCTACGAGCAGTACTTC. This encodes CASSPIDRSYEQYF.

This clone was counted once. The J gene is TRBJ2-2, the V gene TRBV2; possibly TRBD2 for D (5 bases). This CDR3 comprises 15 residues. Germline V gene lookup returns CDR1 SNHLY and CDR2 FYNNEI. V lost 8 bases, J lost 0 bases, and 13 bases lay in between. The DNA for the CDR3 is TGTGCCAGCGGCGGGCTAGCTGCGAACACCGGGGAGCTGTTTTTT. Protein: CASGGLAANTGELFF.

Comments on this clone: Germline is not matched at one junction end, which may reflect a read error. V and J are TRBV7-7 and TRBJ2-2, with D possibly matching TRBD2 (5 bases). From germline, CDR1 is SSHAT and CDR2 FNYEAQ (reference sequence). This CDR3 comprises 15 residues. DNA for the CDR3: TGTGCTAGCAGCTTACAAGCGGCGAACACCGGGGAGCTGTTTTTT. Translation gives CASSLQAANTGELFF.

In this sample, this clone turned up a few times. This chain uses TRBV11-2 with TRBJ1-3, with D possibly TRBD1 on 6 matching bases. The V gene's germline CDR1 is SGHAT and CDR2 FQNNGV. The CDR3 covers 13 residues. The V end lost 5 bases, the J end lost 5 bases, and 10 bases lay between the germline ends. As DNA, the CDR3 is TGTGCCAGCAGCGAACAGGGTCGAAACACCATATATTTT. This gives the protein CASSEQGRNTIYF.

This sequence joins TRBV4-1 and TRBJ2-7; no reliable D call. CDR1 is MGHRA and CDR2 is YSYEKL in the germline V gene. V lost 8 bases and J 4 bases, leaving 18 bases between the germline ends. This CDR3 is built from 14 residues. The CDR3: CASGVGLGWYEQYF. CDR3 coding DNA: TGCGCCAGCGGGGTCGGGCTAGGCTGGTACGAGCAGTACTTC.

V usage is TRBV27 and J usage is TRBJ2-4; D possibly corresponds to TRBD2 (6 bases). The germline V gene encodes CDR1 MNHEY and CDR2 SMNVEV (reference sequence). CDR3 length: 14 amino acids. V was pared by 3 bases and J by 6 bases, with 12 bases between. The DNA of the CDR3 is TGTGCCAGCAGTTTGGGGGGTCTGAGAAACATTCAGTACTTC. Amino acids: CASSLGGLRNIQYF.

The genes are TRBV5-6 and TRBJ1-3, with D possibly TRBD1 on 6 matching bases. Germline loops: CDR1 SGHDT, CDR2 YYEEEE. V lost 0 bases, J lost 4 bases, and 14 bases lay in between. The CDR3 sequence is 16 residues long. CDR3 amino acids: CASSLAPGGEGNTIYF. CDR3 bases: TGTGCCAGCAGCTTGGCACCGGGGGGCGAAGGAAACACCATATATTTT.

The V call is TRBV7-8, the J call TRBJ2-7; D perhaps matches TRBD2 (5 bases). The CDR3 consists of 14 residues. Germline CDR1 and CDR2: SGHVS and FQNEAQ. Trimming took 6 bases from V and 5 from J, leaving 17 bases between them. CDR3: CASSSGLGNDEQYF. CDR3 DNA: TGTGCCAGCAGTTCCGGACTGGGGAACGACGAGCAGTACTTC. Supplemented by reference TRBV7-8 and TRBJ2-7, the full variable domain reads GAGVSQSPRYKVAKRGQDVALRCDPISGHVSLFWYQQALGQGPEFLTYFQNEAQLDKSGLPSDRFFAERPEGSVSTLKIQRTQQEDSAVYLCASSSGLGNDEQYFGPGTRLTVT.

The chain is built from TRBV19 and TRBJ1-2, with a tentative D call TRBD1 (5 bases). Trimming shortened V by 4 bases and J by 3 bases, and 27 bases separated the two germline ends. The germline V gene encodes CDR1 LNHDA and CDR2 SQIVND (reference sequence). There are 19 residues in the CDR3. The CDR3 region has the DNA TGTGCCAGTAGTACATTCTCTGGGGCCACTCTCGTCGTGGACTATGGCTACACCTTC. Protein sequence: CASSTFSGATLVVDYGYTF.

This rearrangement joins TRBV10-3 to TRBJ2-1; D unclear. From germline, CDR1 is ENHRY and CDR2 SYGVKD. The CDR3 sequence is 16 residues long. The V gene lost 3 bases and the J gene lost 4 bases, with 16 bases spanning the gap. The CDR3 DNA sequence: TGTGCCATCAGTGATAGTCCACTGATCAAATACAATGAGCAGTTCTTC. Translating it yields CAISDSPLIKYNEQFF.

The rearrangement links TRBV5-6 to TRBJ1-2, with 7 bases matching TRBD1. J gave up 4 bases and V 3 bases, and 12 bases lay outside the gene matches. The germline V gene has CDR1 SGHDT and CDR2 YYEEEE. This CDR3 has 16 amino acids. The CDR3 region is CASSSGDATGPYGYTF. CDR3 nucleotide sequence: TGTGCCAGCAGCTCGGGGGACGCGACAGGGCCCTATGGCTACACCTTC.

The chain is built from TRBV11-3 and TRBJ2-7; TRBD2 might be the D (7 bases). CDR1 and CDR2 (germline): SGHNT, YENEEA. Trimming cost V 5 bases and J 6 bases, with 11 bases left between them. The CDR3 sequence is 12 residues long. CDR3 in DNA: TGTGCCAGCAGCATAGGGGGGGGCGAGCAGTACTTC. Translating it yields CASSIGGGEQYF.

This chain joins TRBV7-9 and TRBJ2-1; D perhaps matches TRBD2 (6 bases). The CDR3 is 14 amino acids. V was pared by 4 bases and J by 11 bases, with 18 bases between. Germline V lookup: CDR1 SEHNR, CDR2 FQNEAQ (reference sequence). Written as DNA, the CDR3 is TGTGCCAGCAGCTGGGGGGATCTGGCTAATCAGCAGTTCTTC. It is translated as CASSWGDLANQQFF.

The chain employs TRBV7-9 and TRBJ1-4; D gene unclear. The V end lost 4 bases, the J end lost 7 bases, and 7 bases lay between the germline ends. Per the germline V gene, CDR1 is SEHNR and CDR2 is FQNEAQ (reference sequence). There are 12 residues in the CDR3. CDR3 residues: CASSWLPEKLFF. CDR3 DNA sequence: TGTGCCAGCAGCTGGTTGCCTGAAAAACTGTTTTTT.

The rearrangement joins TRBV27 to TRBJ1-1; no firm D call. CDR3 size: 11 residues. The V end was cut by 3 bases, the J end by 7 bases, with 6 bases between. Germline-derived CDR1 and CDR2 are MNHEY and SMNVEV (reference sequence). CDR3 DNA sequence: TGTGCCAGCAGTTTCTTGGGTGAAGCTTTCTTT. This translates into CASSFLGEAFF.

This clone has only one observation. J is TRBJ2-2 and V is TRBV9; TRBD2 might be the D (6 bases). This CDR3 has 19 residues. Germline CDR1 reads SGDLS; CDR2 reads YYNGEE. V shed 3 bases and J shed 4 bases, with 25 bases lying between them. CDR3 sequence (DNA): TGTGCCAGCAGCGCTAGACGGGGGTCCGGGGCGGTGAGCACCGGGGAGCTGTTTTTT. The encoded protein is CASSARRGSGAVSTGELFF.

The chain carries TRBV5-1 and TRBJ2-7, with D possibly being TRBD1 or TRBD2 (6 bases each). This CDR3 has 14 amino acids. Trimming removed 2 bases at V and 2 bases at J, with 11 bases between. In germline, CDR1 is SGHRS, CDR2 YFSETQ. The CDR3 sequence: CASSFVGGAYEQYF. CDR3 nucleotide sequence: TGCGCCAGCAGCTTTGTGGGGGGCGCCTACGAGCAGTACTTC.

The rearrangement links TRBV11-2 to TRBJ2-1, with D perhaps TRBD2 (5 bases). Germline CDR1 is SGHAT and CDR2 is FQNNGV. CDR3 length: 16 amino acids. Trimming stripped 5 bases from V and 4 bases from J, with 18 bases between. This CDR3 reads CASSHPPSGSYNEQFF. CDR3 in DNA: TGTGCCAGCAGCCACCCCCCCAGCGGATCATACAATGAGCAGTTCTTC.

This clone is a singleton in its sample. The chain carries TRBV5-1 and TRBJ2-3, with unresolved D. There are 15 residues in the CDR3. V dropped 3 bases and J dropped 2 bases, with 13 bases sitting between them. Germline V gene lookup returns CDR1 SGHRS and CDR2 YFSETQ. The CDR3 here is CASSSDGYITDTQYF. The DNA of the CDR3 is TGCGCCAGCAGCTCCGACGGATACATCACAGATACGCAGTATTTT.

V is TRBV27 and J is TRBJ2-2; 7 bases are a match to TRBD2. There are 15 residues in the CDR3. Germline V CDR1 and CDR2: MNHEY, SMNVEV (reference sequence). The V and J ends lost 8 bases and 5 bases, in that order; junction bases with no gene match: 11. This chain's CDR3 is CASGLGEGTTGELFF. The DNA of the CDR3 is TGTGCCAGCGGGCTCGGGGAGGGGACTACCGGGGAGCTGTTTTTT.

The chain links TRBV7-6 to TRBJ1-1; D gene unclear. The germline CDR1 and CDR2 sequences are SGHVS and FNYEAQ. The V end was cut by 0 bases, the J end by 4 bases, with 12 bases between. CDR3 size: 15 residues. The CDR3 is CASSLASDWFTEAFF. The CDR3 nucleotides are TGTGCCAGCAGCTTAGCTTCGGACTGGTTCACTGAAGCTTTCTTT. Full variable domain (remainder filled in from reference TRBV7-6 and TRBJ1-1): GAGVSQSPRYKVTKRGQDVALRCDPISGHVSLYWYRQALGQGPEFLTYFNYEAQQDKSGLPNDRFSAERPEGSISTLTIQRTEQRDSAMYRCASSLASDWFTEAFFGQGTRLTVV.

CDR3 in amino acids: CASLLAGGPYEQYF. Here the CDR3 DNA reads TGTGCCAGCCTGCTAGCGGGGGGGCCATACGAGCAGTACTTC. This chain joins TRBV28 and TRBJ2-7; 12 bases map to TRBD2. The V gene end was trimmed by 8 bases and the J gene end by 4 bases; junction bases not matched to a gene: 6. The germline CDR1 and CDR2 sequences are MDHEN and SYDVKM. CDR3 size: 14 residues.

V usage is TRBV2 and J usage is TRBJ2-2, with D possibly matching TRBD1 (5 bases). The CDR3 loop spans 13 amino acids. Germline V gene lookup returns CDR1 SNHLY and CDR2 FYNNEI. V lost 4 bases and J 4 bases, leaving 7 bases between the germline ends. The CDR3 coding sequence is TGTGCCAGCAGTGCAGGGTTCACCGGGGAGCTGTTTTTT. Amino acids: CASSAGFTGELFF.

This clone is a singleton in its sample. The chain couples TRBV6-5 to TRBJ2-7; 7 bases match TRBD2. The germline V gene encodes CDR1 MNHEY and CDR2 SVGAGI. Trimming removed 2 bases from V and 3 bases from J; junction bases left unmatched: 7. The CDR3 consists of 15 residues. CDR3 sequence reads: CASSYGGGSDYEQYF. The CDR3 DNA sequence: TGTGCCAGCAGTTACGGGGGGGGGAGTGACTACGAGCAGTACTTC.

The chain uses TRBV27 and TRBJ1-6; 8 nucleotides line up with TRBD1. Germline CDR1 and CDR2: MNHEY and SMNVEV (reference sequence). V was clipped by 6 bases and J by 3 bases; unmatched bases: 4. CDR3 length: 15 residues. CDR3 in amino acids: CASSTGTGYNSPLHF. In nucleotides, the CDR3 is TGTGCCAGCAGCACCGGGACAGGCTATAATTCACCCCTCCACTTT.

The chain has TRBV9 and TRBJ1-2; 10 bases match TRBD1. The CDR3 consists of 15 residues. Germline CDR1 SGDLS, CDR2 YYNGEE. The V and J ends lost 0 bases and 8 bases, in that order; junction bases with no gene match: 7. The CDR3 DNA reads as TGTGCCAGCAGCGTAGTCTCGGGGACAGGGGTAGGCTACACCTTC. It specifies CASSVVSGTGVGYTF.